This TCR beta chain was captured by sequencing in a study of memory CD4+ T cells and cytomegalovirus serostatus. Across the study: Healthy Belgian adult donors included nine or ten CMV-positive and some 25 CMV-negative people. Study-wide findings and caveats: Median bootstrapped AUC for CMV status was just under 0.97 originally, 0.75 to 0.91 US-trained.

Note on this clone: Its antigen is currently unknown.

The sort gate was single viable CD3+CD4+CD8-CD45RO+ cells for memory CD4+ T cells. This CDR3 has 16 amino acids. Trimming cost V 5 bases and J 4 bases; bases outside gene matches: 9. Germline assignment: CDR1 SGHDT and CDR2 YYEEEE. Sequencing was performed with immunoSEQ multiplex PCR; in TCRdb, only in-frame clones are kept and a portion is missing. The sample consists of around 53,000 clones, around 85% of them appearing once. The sequence derives from an adult in good health and CMV-seronegative. The sequenced material came from memory CD4+ T cells from blood. The chain employs TRBV5-6 and TRBJ2-2; 9 bases line up with TRBD2. CDR3: CASSTRRGGITGELFF. CDR3 nucleotides: TGTGCCAGCAGTACAAGGCGGGGGGGCATCACCGGGGAGCTGTTTTTT. The full variable domain, completed using reference TRBV5-6 and TRBJ2-2, is DAGVTQSPTHLIKTRGQQVTLRCSPKSGHDTVSWYQQALGQGPQFIFQYYEEEERQRGNFPDRFSGHQFPNYSSELNVNALLLGDSALYLCASSTRRGGITGELFFGEGSRLTVL.